The 15 T cell receptor beta chains listed next were all sequenced from one sample in a study of shared clonotypes between healthy human individuals. Sequenced by immunoSEQ multiplex PCR; TCRdb stores in-frame clones only, minus some. The data hold about 1.5 million clones, with approximately 98% observed a single time. Sequencing was performed on naive CD4+ T cells sorted from blood. The sample's subset: CD45RA+ positively selected. The receptors here all came from a man aged 30-40 years in good health.

Here the CDR3 reads CASSDRGGTGIQYF. DNA of the CDR3: TGTGCCAGCAGTGACAGGGGAGGGACAGGCATTCAGTACTTC. The rearrangement links TRBV6-5 to TRBJ2-4; a weak D match, TRBD1 (8 bases). The CDR3 runs 14 residues. Deletions cut 5 bases from V and 9 bases from J, with 17 bases between. Germline CDR1 is MNHEY and CDR2 is SVGAGI.

The chain joins TRBV2 to TRBJ1-3, with a possible D match to TRBD1 (5 bases). Germline V gene data show CDR1 as SNHLY and CDR2 as FYNNEI. The CDR3 sequence is 14 residues long. Trimming stripped 5 bases from V and 0 bases from J, with 8 bases between. CDR3 DNA: TGTGCCAGCAGTCGGGGCGACTCTGGAAACACCATATATTTT. It is translated as CASSRGDSGNTIYF. Combining the CDR3 with reference TRBV2 and TRBJ1-3 gives the whole variable domain EPEVTQTPSHQVTQMGQEVILRCVPISNHLYFYWYRQILGQKVEFLVSFYNNEISEKSEIFDDQFSVERPDGSNFTLKIRSTKLEDSAMYFCASSRGDSGNTIYFGEGSWLTVV.

The V call is TRBV5-1, the J call TRBJ2-2, with TRBD2 matching over 13 bases. The CDR3 runs to 17 residues. The V gene's germline CDR1 is SGHRS and CDR2 YFSETQ. V lost 5 bases to trimming and J lost 1 base; unmatched junction nucleotides: 5. The CDR3 bases are TGCGCCAGCAGTTCGGGACTAGCGGGATTGAACACCGGGGAGCTGTTTTTT. Protein sequence: CASSSGLAGLNTGELFF. The full variable domain, completed using reference TRBV5-1 and TRBJ2-2, is KAGVTQTPRYLIKTRGQQVTLSCSPISGHRSVSWYQQTPGQGLQFLFEYFSETQRNKGNFPGRFSGRQFSNSRSEMNVSTLELGDSALYLCASSSGLAGLNTGELFFGEGSRLTVL.

The rearrangement uses TRBV14 and TRBJ2-7; TRBD1 aligns across 10 bases. Looked up from germline, CDR1 is SGHDN and CDR2 is FVKESK. The junction had 14 bases not matched to a gene; V was cut back by 1 base and J by 5 bases. The CDR3 length is 18 residues. In DNA form, the CDR3 reads TGTGCCAGCAGCCAAGCGGGACAGGGGCGAGGAAGAGGGAACGAGCAGTACTTC. This translates into CASSQAGQGRGRGNEQYF. The full variable domain, completed using reference TRBV14 and TRBJ2-7, is EAGVTQFPSHSVIEKGQTVTLRCDPISGHDNLYWYRRVMGKEIKFLLHFVKESKQDESGMPNNRFLAERTGGTYSTLKVQPAELEDSGVYFCASSQAGQGRGRGNEQYFGPGTRLTVT.

The chain uses TRBV6-5 and TRBJ2-5; D is unclear. There are 12 residues in the CDR3. Trimming took off 6 bases at V and 5 bases at J, with 10 bases between the two ends. Per germline, CDR1 MNHEY and CDR2 SVGAGI. This chain's CDR3 is CASSLVGETQYF. The CDR3, as DNA: TGTGCCAGCAGCTTAGTTGGGGAGACCCAGTACTTC.

This sequence joins TRBV2 and TRBJ2-7; D may be TRBD2 (6 bases). The germline V gene has CDR1 SNHLY and CDR2 FYNNEI. This CDR3 has 12 residues. Trimming left V 6 bases short and J 4 bases short, with 10 bases between. The CDR3 reads CASSRLEYEQYF. Written as DNA, the CDR3 is TGTGCCAGCAGCAGACTAGAGTACGAGCAGTACTTC.

V gene TRBV2 combines with J gene TRBJ2-7; D could derive from TRBD1 or TRBD2 (6 bases each). The V gene lost 2 bases and the J gene lost 6 bases, with 17 bases spanning the gap. CDR1 is SNHLY and CDR2 is FYNNEI in the germline V gene. This CDR3 is 15 amino acids long. In DNA, the CDR3 is TGTGCCAGCAGTGAAAGGGCCGACGGGGGCGGCGAGCAGTACTTC. It is translated as CASSERADGGGEQYF.

This clone was seen just once. The chain is built from TRBV20-1 and TRBJ1-1; D unresolved. This CDR3 region has 11 residues. Germline CDR1 and CDR2: DFQATT and SNEGSKA (reference sequence). The V gene lost 3 bases and the J gene lost 11 bases, with 13 bases spanning the gap. The CDR3: CSASSGDRAFF. The CDR3 nucleotides are TGCAGTGCTAGCTCCGGGGATCGGGCTTTCTTT.

The chain recombines TRBV6-5 with TRBJ2-1, with 7 bases lining up with TRBD1. This CDR3 spans 15 amino acids. Germline CDR1 MNHEY, CDR2 SVGAGI. V lost 4 bases, J lost 5 bases, and 8 bases stayed unmatched. The CDR3 protein is CASSSFGTVDNEQFF. Written as DNA, the CDR3 is TGTGCCAGCAGTTCGTTCGGGACAGTCGACAATGAGCAGTTCTTC.

The V gene is TRBV5-1, the J gene TRBJ1-2; a weak D match, TRBD1 (6 bases). Looked up from germline, CDR1 is SGHRS and CDR2 is YFSETQ. Trimming left V 4 bases short and J 8 bases short, with 18 bases between. This CDR3 has 14 amino acids. The CDR3 coding sequence is TGCGCCAGCAGCCTTGGGGGGCAGGGATCCGGCTACACCTTC. Translation gives CASSLGGQGSGYTF.

The chain has TRBV6-1 and TRBJ2-7; perhaps TRBD1 as D (6 bases). The germline gives CDR1 MNHNS, CDR2 SASEGT. The CDR3 consists of 13 residues. Trimming removed 3 bases from V and 6 bases from J, with 12 bases in between. This CDR3 reads CASSDLDRPEQYF. CDR3 bases: TGTGCCAGCAGTGACCTCGACAGGCCCGAGCAGTACTTC.

The genes are TRBV5-1 and TRBJ2-3; 7 positions match TRBD2. V shed 3 bases and J 2 bases; nucleotides not matched to a gene: 12. The CDR3 is made up of 17 amino acids. Germline V gene lookup returns CDR1 SGHRS and CDR2 YFSETQ. The CDR3 DNA reads as TGCGCCAGCAGCTACACTGCGCCGCGGGAGAACACAGATACGCAGTATTTT. Amino acid sequence: CASSYTAPRENTDTQYF.

A few counts support this clone. The chain couples TRBV9 to TRBJ1-3; D is possibly TRBD1 (6 bases). The CDR3 extends over 14 amino acids. Germline loops: CDR1 SGDLS, CDR2 YYNGEE. Trimming cost V 0 bases and J 2 bases, with 6 bases left between them. DNA of the CDR3: TGTGCCAGCAGCGTAGACAGGGCTGGAAACACCATATATTTT. It translates to CASSVDRAGNTIYF.

This clone has just one count. The chain has TRBV5-1 and TRBJ2-7; D gene uncertain. There are 14 residues in the CDR3. Germline values: CDR1 SGHRS, CDR2 YFSETQ. V lost 4 bases to trimming and J lost 3 bases, with 14 bases between them. The CDR3 DNA is TGCGCCAGCAGCCTCACAGACCGGATCTACGAGCAGTACTTC. Amino acid sequence: CASSLTDRIYEQYF. Supplemented by reference TRBV5-1 and TRBJ2-7, the full variable domain reads KAGVTQTPRYLIKTRGQQVTLSCSPISGHRSVSWYQQTPGQGLQFLFEYFSETQRNKGNFPGRFSGRQFSNSRSEMNVSTLELGDSALYLCASSLTDRIYEQYFGPGTRLTVT.

The CDR3 bases are TGTGCCAGTAGTGGGATGGGTCTACCTACCTACGAGCAGTACTTC. It translates to CASSGMGLPTYEQYF. The chain has TRBV19 and TRBJ2-7; D gene unclear. Germline V CDR1 and CDR2: LNHDA, SQIVND (reference sequence). This CDR3 is 15 amino acids long. The ends were cut back, 5 bases at V and 2 bases at J, with 16 bases in the middle. The whole variable domain, remainder taken from reference TRBV19 and TRBJ2-7, is DGGITQSPKYLFRKEGQNVTLSCEQNLNHDAMYWYRQDPGQGLRLIYYSQIVNDFQKGDIAEGYSVSREKKESFPLTVTSAQKNPTAFYLCASSGMGLPTYEQYFGPGTRLTVT.